Below are 21 T cell receptor beta chains sequenced from a single sample in a study of blood T cells in healthy people across ages. The authors ran a second PCR of about 6 to 12 cycles using a sample-barcoded 5' primer and a J-beta primer mix. TCRdb itself ran the 5' RACE reads through MiXCR, one entry per CDR3 protein. Here the sample spans approximately 1.5 million distinct CDR3 sequences, approximately 43% being singletons. Sequencing input: blood. Every receptor here comes from a woman aged 18-29 years in good health.

The genes are TRBV21-1 and TRBJ2-2; the D call in the table, TRBD1, was not verified against the DNA. TRBV21-1 is assigned pseudogene status. The CDR3 covers 21 residues. CDR3 bases: TGTGCCAGCAGCAAAGCGCTCAGTCTAGTTGGCAGGGGGCGAGACACCGGGGAGCTGTTTTTT. It yields the protein CASSKALSLVGRGRDTGELFF.

The chain combines TRBV6-2 or TRBV6-3 with TRBJ2-7; the D call may be TRBD1 or TRBD2 (5 bases each). The CDR3 sequence is 13 residues long. Germline V gives CDR1 MNHEY, CDR2 SVGEGT. With 10 bases removed from V and 2 bases from J, the gap between germline ends came to 15 bases. CDR3 DNA sequence: TGTGCCACCGTTCGGGACGGGACCTACGAGCAGTACTTC. It yields the protein CATVRDGTYEQYF.

This clonotype was detected ten times or more. J is TRBJ2-5 and V is TRBV7-2; 7 nucleotides align to TRBD2. Trimming removed 4 bases from V and 1 base from J; junction bases left unmatched: 3. This CDR3 contains 14 residues. The germline CDR1 and CDR2 sequences are SGHTA and FQGNSA. CDR3 DNA sequence: TGTGCCAGCAGCTCCTTAGCGGGCCAAGAGACCCAGTACTTC. Amino acids: CASSSLAGQETQYF.

The genes are TRBV15 and TRBJ2-7, with 9 bases identical to TRBD2. CDR3 length: 15 residues. Unmatched junction bases numbered 3, after V lost 2 bases and J lost 1 base. CDR1 LNHNV and CDR2 YYDKDF come from the germline V gene (reference sequence). As DNA, the CDR3 is TGTGCCACCAGCAGAAGACTAGCGGCTTCCTACGAGCAGTACTTC. Translating it yields CATSRRLAASYEQYF. Supplemented by reference TRBV15 and TRBJ2-7, the full variable domain reads DAMVIQNPRYQVTQFGKPVTLSCSQTLNHNVMYWYQQKSSQAPKLLFHYYDKDFNNEADTPDNFQSRRPNTSFCFLDIRSPGLGDTAMYLCATSRRLAASYEQYFGPGTRLTVT.

This clonotype was seen a handful of times. This chain joins TRBV20-1 and TRBJ2-4, with unresolved D. V was trimmed by 6 bases and J by 0 bases, leaving 6 bases between them. CDR1 is DFQATT and CDR2 is SNEGSKA in the germline V gene (reference sequence). The CDR3 runs to 12 residues. The CDR3 here is CSARVAKNIQYF. Here the CDR3 DNA reads TGCAGTGCAAGGGTAGCCAAAAACATTCAGTACTTC.

The V and J genes are TRBV5-1 and TRBJ2-2; 10 nucleotides agree with TRBD2. The length of the CDR3 is 15 residues. Germline CDR1 and CDR2: SGHRS and YFSETQ. Trimming removed 9 bases from V and 3 bases from J; junction bases left unmatched: 8. CDR3 sequence (DNA): TGCGCCAACACAAACGGACTAGCGGACACCGGGGAGCTGTTTTTT. Translating gives CANTNGLADTGELFF.

This clonotype was picked up a small number of times. The chain has TRBV28 and TRBJ1-2, with 7 bases lining up with TRBD1. CDR1 is MDHEN and CDR2 is SYDVKM in the germline V gene. This CDR3 region has 15 residues. V lost 5 bases, J lost 8 bases, and 14 bases stayed unmatched. The CDR3 sequence is CASSHGQVYGDGYTF. CDR3 DNA sequence: TGTGCCAGCAGTCACGGACAGGTTTACGGGGACGGCTACACCTTC.

This clonotype showed up just a few times. V usage is TRBV9 and J usage is TRBJ2-7, with 7 bases aligning to TRBD2. Per germline, CDR1 SGDLS and CDR2 YYNGEE. The CDR3 length is 15 residues. V was clipped by 0 bases and J by 0 bases; unmatched bases: 3. CDR3 residues: CASSVGSGHSYEQYF. CDR3 in DNA: TGTGCCAGCAGCGTAGGTAGCGGGCACTCCTACGAGCAGTACTTC.

This chain joins TRBV20-1 and TRBJ2-7; the match to TRBD2 covers 13 bases. V dropped 3 bases and J dropped 0; count of bases not matched to a gene: 8. The CDR3 sequence is 17 residues long. From germline, CDR1 is DFQATT and CDR2 SNEGSKA (reference sequence). CDR3 coding DNA: TGCAGTGCTAGTCCCGGACTAGCGGGAGAAATCTCCTACGAGCAGTACTTC. It specifies CSASPGLAGEISYEQYF.

DNA for the CDR3: TGCGCCAGCAGCTACCCTAGCGGGGGGGCTTTAGATACGCAGTATTTT. This codes for CASSYPSGGALDTQYF. V and J are TRBV5-1 and TRBJ2-3; TRBD2 aligns across 12 bases. The germline V gene has CDR1 SGHRS and CDR2 YFSETQ. The junction had 7 bases not matched to a gene; V was cut back by 3 bases and J by 5 bases. The CDR3 spans 16 residues.

The chain carries TRBV5-1 and TRBJ1-5, with TRBD1 matching 9 bases. Germline V CDR1 and CDR2: SGHRS, YFSETQ. This CDR3 spans 14 amino acids. The V and J ends lost 4 bases and 6 bases, in that order; junction bases with no gene match: 5. The CDR3 loop reads CASSQGTGSQPQHF. CDR3 nucleotides: TGCGCCAGCAGCCAAGGGACAGGGAGTCAGCCCCAGCATTTT.

The gene calls are TRBV14 and TRBJ2-7; 8 bases are a match to TRBD1. CDR3 length: 16 residues. The germline CDR1 and CDR2 sequences are SGHDN and FVKESK. The J segment lost 1 base and the V segment lost 5 bases, leaving 10 bases of the junction unmatched. The CDR3 sequence is CASSSMTGTGSYEQYF. CDR3 nucleotides: TGTGCCAGCAGCTCCATGACCGGGACAGGTTCCTACGAGCAGTACTTC.

The gene calls are TRBV12-3 or TRBV12-4 and TRBJ2-3; D is unclear. The CDR3 is 14 amino acids. Between the trimmed V and J ends, which lost 7 bases and 6 bases, there was a span of 17 bases. CDR3 protein: CASTPAWAPDTQYF. DNA for the CDR3: TGTGCCAGCACGCCCGCTTGGGCGCCGGATACGCAGTATTTT.

Worth noting for this clonotype: Sequence at one end of the junction differs from germline and may be a read error. The J gene is TRBJ1-2, the V gene TRBV9; 9 nucleotides align to TRBD1. The CDR3 consists of 15 residues. Germline lookup yields CDR1 SGDLS and CDR2 YYNGEE. In nucleotides, the CDR3 is TGTGCCAGCAGCGTATGGACAGGGGCTAAGTATGGCTACACCTTC. It is translated as CASSVWTGAKYGYTF. The whole variable domain, remainder taken from reference TRBV9 and TRBJ1-2, is DSGVTQTPKHLITATGQRVTLRCSPRSGDLSVYWYQQSLDQGLQFLIQYYNGEERAKGNILERFSAQQFPDLHSELNLSSLELGDSALYFCASSVWTGAKYGYTFGSGTRLTVV.

This sequence joins TRBV12-3 or TRBV12-4 and TRBJ1-4; D is uncertain. V lost 8 bases and J 4 bases, leaving 8 bases between the germline ends. The length of the CDR3 is 12 residues. CDR3: CASEAGNEKLFF. The CDR3 nucleotides read TGTGCCAGCGAGGCCGGTAATGAAAAACTGTTTTTT.

This clonotype was detected a few times. V usage is TRBV11-2 and J usage is TRBJ2-7; D gene ambiguous. V lost 1 base and J lost 6, with 10 bases in between. The CDR3 is 13 residues long. From germline, CDR1 is SGHAT and CDR2 FQNNGV. The CDR3 region has the DNA TGTGCCAGCAGCTTAGGAGATTACAGCGAGCAGTACTTC. It specifies CASSLGDYSEQYF.

The genes are TRBV20-1 and TRBJ2-7; tentative D call: TRBD2 (5 bases). The CDR3 loop spans 18 amino acids. Per germline, CDR1 DFQATT and CDR2 SNEGSKA (reference sequence). V lost 0 bases and J lost 7, with 28 bases in between. The CDR3 nucleotides are TGCAGTGCTAGAGATCTGAGATCCCATGGGAGTCCCTACAATGAGCAGTACTTC. Translated: CSARDLRSHGSPYNEQYF.

This clonotype was observed a few times. This chain links TRBV4-3 with TRBJ2-7; TRBD1 matches 9 bases. Per germline, CDR1 LGHNA and CDR2 YSLEER. The CDR3 is made up of 16 amino acids. J lost 3 bases, V lost 1 base, and 7 bases had no gene match. CDR3: CASSQAPDRGNYEQYF. CDR3 bases: TGCGCCAGCAGCCAAGCTCCGGACAGGGGTAACTACGAGCAGTACTTC.

This clonotype was counted between two and nine times. This sequence joins TRBV21-1 and TRBJ2-2; TRBD1, the table's D call, was not compared with the DNA. TRBV21-1 is a known pseudogene. The CDR3 consists of 18 residues. CDR3 in amino acids: CASSKFSPGQGNTGELFF. In DNA, the CDR3 is TGTGCCAGCAGCAAATTCTCCCCGGGACAGGGTAACACCGGGGAGCTGTTTTTT.

This clonotype was seen only a few times. The chain uses TRBV4-1 and TRBJ2-3, with 9 bases lining up with TRBD1. The J segment lost 5 bases and the V segment lost 1 base, leaving 7 bases of the junction unmatched. Germline values: CDR1 MGHRA, CDR2 YSYEKL. CDR3 length equals 16 residues. CDR3 protein: CASSQVGTGREDTQYF. CDR3 DNA sequence: TGCGCCAGCAGCCAAGTCGGGACAGGGCGTGAAGATACGCAGTATTTT.

This clonotype has only one observation. The V gene is TRBV20-1, the J gene TRBJ2-1; tentatively, D is TRBD2 (5 bases). Germline V gives CDR1 DFQATT, CDR2 SNEGSKA (reference sequence). V lost 4 bases to trimming and J lost 5 bases, with 18 bases between them. This CDR3 has 15 amino acids. In DNA form, the CDR3 reads TGCAGTGCTAAGGTTATCAGCGGTTCCCACAATGAGCAGTTCTTC. This translates into CSAKVISGSHNEQFF.